A single sample is the source of the 21 T cell receptor beta chains below, sequenced in a study of shared clonotypes between healthy human individuals. Repertoires were generated with immunoSEQ multiplex PCR, while TCRdb's copy carries only in-frame clones and drops some. The top ten hold around 14% of the sample, which has around 450,000 clones, about four fifths seen once. The sequencing input was PBMCs. The receptor set was obtained from a woman in her thirties or forties in good health. Some clones in this sample may be carry-over from other donors' samples.

This clone appeared many times. V gene TRBV7-2 combines with J gene TRBJ2-1, with TRBD2 as a possible D gene (6 bases). The V end lost 8 bases, the J end lost 8 bases, and 22 bases lay between the germline ends. CDR3 length: 15 residues. CDR1 and CDR2 (germline): SGHTA, FQGNSA. Here the CDR3 reads CASGRVLGGVDEQFF. CDR3 nucleotides: TGTGCCAGCGGCAGAGTACTCGGGGGTGTGGATGAGCAGTTCTTC.

The chain has TRBV6-1 and TRBJ2-7, with 12 bases matching TRBD2. The CDR3 contains 15 residues. Germline V gene lookup returns CDR1 MNHNS and CDR2 SASEGT. Unmatched junction bases numbered 7, after V lost 6 bases and J lost 4 bases. Here the CDR3 reads CASSYRGLAGYEQYF. As DNA, the CDR3 is TGTGCCAGCAGCTACCGGGGACTAGCGGGTTACGAGCAGTACTTC.

This clone occurred a few times. This chain connects TRBV29-1 to TRBJ1-2; TRBD1 aligns across 9 bases. This CDR3 has 13 residues. V shed 7 bases, J shed 1 base, and the junction held 4 bases outside the gene matches. Per the germline V gene, CDR1 is SQVTM and CDR2 is ANQGSEA. The CDR3 nucleotides are TGCAGCGCCCGGACAGGGGATAACTATGGCTACACCTTC. Translated, it gives CSARTGDNYGYTF.

The V call is TRBV18, the J call TRBJ2-2; 8 bases map to TRBD2. Germline V gene data show CDR1 as KGHSH and CDR2 as LQKENI. CDR3 size: 23 residues. Losses at the gene ends were 6 bases for V and 1 base for J; bases not matched to a gene: 28. CDR3 coding DNA: TGTGCCAGCTCCCCGCGAAGTCGGAGATCGGGACTAGTCGAAGCCCTGAACACCGGGGAGCTGTTTTTT. Translating it yields CASSPRSRRSGLVEALNTGELFF.

The gene calls are TRBV4-1 and TRBJ1-2, with unresolved D. This CDR3 contains 18 residues. Between the trimmed V and J ends, which lost 0 bases and 0 bases, there was a span of 17 bases. The germline V gene encodes CDR1 MGHRA and CDR2 YSYEKL. Here the CDR3 DNA reads TGCGCCAGCAGCCAAGATGGGAACAGAGCCAACACTAACTATGGCTACACCTTC. This encodes CASSQDGNRANTNYGYTF.

The chain carries TRBV6-5 and TRBJ1-2; D is uncertain. The CDR3 has 13 residues. V lost 6 bases and J lost 0, with 8 bases in between. Germline CDR1 MNHEY, CDR2 SVGAGI. The CDR3 is CASRETSNYGYTF. The CDR3 DNA is TGTGCCAGCAGAGAGACATCTAACTATGGCTACACCTTC.

The J gene is TRBJ2-7, the V gene TRBV19, with D perhaps assigned TRBD1 or TRBD2 (6 bases each). The CDR3 has 13 amino acids. Trimming took 7 bases from V and 6 from J, leaving 16 bases between them. The germline V gene has CDR1 LNHDA and CDR2 SQIVND (reference sequence). This CDR3 is CASTPRGGGEQYF. CDR3 DNA: TGTGCCAGTACCCCGCGCGGAGGGGGCGAGCAGTACTTC.

V gene TRBV27 combines with J gene TRBJ2-1; D is perhaps TRBD1 (5 bases). The ends were cut back, 10 bases at V and 6 bases at J, with 22 bases in the middle. CDR1 and CDR2 from the germline V gene are MNHEY and SMNVEV (reference sequence). The CDR3 has 15 residues. The CDR3: CANRTRQPNINEQFF. DNA of the CDR3: TGTGCCAACCGAACCAGACAGCCAAATATCAATGAGCAGTTCTTC.

The rearrangement uses TRBV7-3 and TRBJ2-3; 7 nucleotides agree with TRBD2. CDR3 length equals 16 residues. Germline values: CDR1 SGHTA, CDR2 FQGTGA. V lost 1 base, J lost 4 bases, and 8 bases stayed unmatched. In nucleotides, the CDR3 is TGTGCCAGCAGCTTAAGGGTGGCGGGAGCCGCAGATACGCAGTATTTT. Its protein product is CASSLRVAGAADTQYF.

The chain employs TRBV15 and TRBJ1-5; D call uncertain. The V end lost 1 base, the J end lost 0 bases, and 7 bases lay between the germline ends. This CDR3 spans 15 amino acids. The germline CDR1 and CDR2 sequences are LNHNV and YYDKDF (reference sequence). This chain's CDR3 is CATSRGRISNQPQHF. The CDR3 nucleotides are TGTGCCACCAGCAGAGGGCGGATTAGCAATCAGCCCCAGCATTTT.

This clone was seen more than once but under ten times. V gene TRBV7-8 combines with J gene TRBJ2-7; unclear D gene. V lost 5 bases and J lost 2, with 7 bases in between. The CDR3 contains 12 residues. Germline-derived CDR1 and CDR2 are SGHVS and FQNEAQ. The DNA of the CDR3 is TGTGCCAGCAGCCTCCTCCCCTACGAGCAGTACTTC. Translated: CASSLLPYEQYF. Full variable domain (missing parts from reference TRBV7-8 and TRBJ2-7): GAGVSQSPRYKVAKRGQDVALRCDPISGHVSLFWYQQALGQGPEFLTYFQNEAQLDKSGLPSDRFFAERPEGSVSTLKIQRTQQEDSAVYLCASSLLPYEQYFGPGTRLTVT.

The chain combines TRBV18 with TRBJ2-7; 10 nucleotides align to TRBD2. CDR1 and CDR2 from the germline V gene are KGHSH and LQKENI. Trimming cost V 6 bases and J 3 bases; bases outside gene matches: 8. The CDR3 runs 15 residues. The CDR3 DNA sequence: TGTGCCAGCTCCCCGCTAGCGGGGGCTAACTACGAGCAGTACTTC. Translated, it gives CASSPLAGANYEQYF.

CDR3 DNA sequence: TGTGCCAGCAGCTTACCGGGACTAGCGTATACAGATACGCAGTATTTT. Translation: CASSLPGLAYTDTQYF. This sequence joins TRBV6-6 and TRBJ2-3; 10 bases fit TRBD2. This CDR3 spans 16 amino acids. Germline CDR1 is MNHNY and CDR2 is SVGAGI (reference sequence). J lost 3 bases, V lost 6 bases, and 9 bases had no gene match.

The V and J genes are TRBV28 and TRBJ2-3, with 8 positions matching TRBD2. The V gene's germline CDR1 is MDHEN and CDR2 SYDVKM. V was clipped by 3 bases and J by 4 bases; unmatched bases: 15. The CDR3 has 18 amino acids. CDR3 nucleotide sequence: TGTGCCAGCAGTTTTTCCTACCCCGGGAGGGCCTGGTCAGATACGCAGTATTTT. It specifies CASSFSYPGRAWSDTQYF.

This rearrangement joins TRBV6-4 to TRBJ2-1; the match to TRBD2 covers 16 bases. Germline CDR1 reads MRHNA; CDR2 reads SNTAGT. The CDR3 is made up of 19 amino acids. V gave up 6 bases and J gave up 5 bases; unmatched junction bases: 13. CDR3 DNA sequence: TGTGCCAGCAGGCCGCCGGGACTAGCGGGAGGGCCCGAGGACAATGAGCAGTTCTTC. Translating gives CASRPPGLAGGPEDNEQFF.

The J gene is TRBJ2-1, the V gene TRBV30; D is perhaps TRBD2 (5 bases). Germline assignment: CDR1 GTSNPN and CDR2 SVGIG (reference sequence). The CDR3 extends over 12 amino acids. Trimming pared 1 base from V and 5 bases from J, leaving 6 bases between. In DNA form, the CDR3 reads TGTGCCTGGAGTGGGGAGCACAATGAGCAGTTCTTC. Encoded protein: CAWSGEHNEQFF. Based on the CDR3 plus reference TRBV30 and TRBJ2-1, the full variable domain is SQTIHQWPATLVQPVGSPLSLECTVEGTSNPNLYWYRQAAGRGLQLLFYSVGIGQISSEVPQNLSASRPQDRQFILSSKKLLLSDSGFYLCAWSGEHNEQFFGPGTRLTVL.

In the case of this clone: One junction end disagrees with the germline gene, perhaps due to a read error. The CDR3 DNA sequence: TGTGCCAGCAGTGGGAGGGGAGGGCAGGGGTACACTGAGCAGTTCTTC. It codes for CASSGRGGQGYTEQFF. The rearrangement uses TRBV25-1 and TRBJ2-1; the D gene is possibly TRBD2 (7 bases). This CDR3 contains 16 residues. CDR1 and CDR2 (germline): MGHDK, SYGVNS.

This clone appeared a single time. This chain connects TRBV29-1 to TRBJ1-3, with D uncertain. V was trimmed by 4 bases and J by 4 bases, leaving 14 bases between them. The CDR3 runs 14 residues. The germline CDR1 and CDR2 sequences are SQVTM and ANQGSEA. CDR3: CSVGTGTSGNTIYF. The DNA of the CDR3 is TGCAGCGTTGGTACCGGAACTTCGGGAAACACCATATATTTT.

CDR3 in amino acids: CASSFTWDTTRSYEQYF. CDR3 bases: TGTGCCAGCAGCTTCACATGGGACACCACCCGATCCTACGAGCAGTACTTC. The V call is TRBV11-2, the J call TRBJ2-7, with a tentative D call TRBD1 (6 bases). The CDR3 spans 17 residues. Per germline, CDR1 SGHAT and CDR2 FQNNGV. The V gene lost 3 bases and the J gene lost 1 base, with 19 bases spanning the gap.

The gene calls are TRBV5-6 and TRBJ2-7; TRBD2 might be the D (6 bases). The CDR3 is 19 amino acids. V was shortened by 4 bases and J by 1 base, with 27 bases between the two germline ends. Germline V gene lookup returns CDR1 SGHDT and CDR2 YYEEEE. As DNA, the CDR3 is TGTGCCAGCAGCGCATACTCTTACGATGTAAGCGGGCGATCCTACGAGCAGTACTTC. It translates to CASSAYSYDVSGRSYEQYF. The entire variable domain, with the rest obtained from reference TRBV5-6 and TRBJ2-7, is as follows: DAGVTQSPTHLIKTRGQQVTLRCSPKSGHDTVSWYQQALGQGPQFIFQYYEEEERQRGNFPDRFSGHQFPNYSSELNVNALLLGDSALYLCASSAYSYDVSGRSYEQYFGPGTRLTVT.

The chain couples TRBV28 to TRBJ1-1, with TRBD1 matching over 7 bases. The trim removed 6 bases at V and 6 bases at J, leaving 10 bases unmatched. Germline loops: CDR1 MDHEN, CDR2 SYDVKM. There are 14 residues in the CDR3. The chain's CDR3 is CASSSTGAKAEAFF. The CDR3 DNA reads TGTGCCAGCAGCTCTACAGGGGCTAAGGCTGAAGCTTTCTTT.